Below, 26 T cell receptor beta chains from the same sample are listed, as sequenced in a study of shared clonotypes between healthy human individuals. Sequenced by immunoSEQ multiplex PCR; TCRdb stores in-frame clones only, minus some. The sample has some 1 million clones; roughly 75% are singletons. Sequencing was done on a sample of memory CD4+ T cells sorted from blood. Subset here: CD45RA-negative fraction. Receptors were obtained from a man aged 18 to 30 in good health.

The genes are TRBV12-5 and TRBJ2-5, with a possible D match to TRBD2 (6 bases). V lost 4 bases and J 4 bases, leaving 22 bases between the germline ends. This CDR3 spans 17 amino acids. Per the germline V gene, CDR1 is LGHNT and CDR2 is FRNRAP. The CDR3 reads CASGSGKSSGSGETQYF. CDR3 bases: TGTGCTAGTGGTTCCGGAAAAAGCAGCGGGTCGGGAGAGACCCAGTACTTC.

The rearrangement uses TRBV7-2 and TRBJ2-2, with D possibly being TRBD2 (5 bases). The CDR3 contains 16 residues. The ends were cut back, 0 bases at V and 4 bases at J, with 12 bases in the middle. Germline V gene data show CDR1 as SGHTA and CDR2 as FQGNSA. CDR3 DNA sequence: TGTGCCAGCAGCTTAGCCCGGGGTAAGGGCACCGGGGAGCTGTTTTTT. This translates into CASSLARGKGTGELFF.

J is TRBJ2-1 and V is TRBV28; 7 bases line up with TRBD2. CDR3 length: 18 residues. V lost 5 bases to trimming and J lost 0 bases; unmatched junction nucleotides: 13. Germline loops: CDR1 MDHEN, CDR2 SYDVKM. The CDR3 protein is CASSLIVGGTSSYNEQFF. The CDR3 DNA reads TGTGCCAGCAGTCTCATTGTGGGAGGGACGAGCTCCTACAATGAGCAGTTCTTC.

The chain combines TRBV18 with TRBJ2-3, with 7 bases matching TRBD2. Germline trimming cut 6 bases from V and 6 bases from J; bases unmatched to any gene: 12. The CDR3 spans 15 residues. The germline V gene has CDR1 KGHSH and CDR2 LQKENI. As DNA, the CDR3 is TGTGCCAGCTCCCGAACCCTAGCGGCCGACGATACGCAGTATTTT. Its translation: CASSRTLAADDTQYF.

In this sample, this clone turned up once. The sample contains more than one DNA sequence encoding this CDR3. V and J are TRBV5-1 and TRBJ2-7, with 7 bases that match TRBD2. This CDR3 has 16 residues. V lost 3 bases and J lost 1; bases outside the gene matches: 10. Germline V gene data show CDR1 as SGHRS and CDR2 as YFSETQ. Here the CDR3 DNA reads TGCGCCAGCAGCTCTACCTCTAGCGGAGGGTCCTACGAGCAGTACTTC. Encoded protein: CASSSTSSGGSYEQYF.

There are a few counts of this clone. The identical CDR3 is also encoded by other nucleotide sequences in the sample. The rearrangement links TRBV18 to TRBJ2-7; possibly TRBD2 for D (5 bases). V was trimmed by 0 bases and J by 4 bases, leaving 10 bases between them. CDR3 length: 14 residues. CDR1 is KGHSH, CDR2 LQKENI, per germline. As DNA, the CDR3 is TGTGCCAGCTCACCACCGGCGGGTTCTTACGAGCAGTACTTC. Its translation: CASSPPAGSYEQYF.

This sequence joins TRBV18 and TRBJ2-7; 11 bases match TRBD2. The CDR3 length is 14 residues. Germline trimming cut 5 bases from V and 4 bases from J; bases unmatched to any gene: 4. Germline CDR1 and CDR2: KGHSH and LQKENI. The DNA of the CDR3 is TGTGCCAGCTCAGAGTTAGCGGGAGGGTACGAGCAGTACTTC. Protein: CASSELAGGYEQYF. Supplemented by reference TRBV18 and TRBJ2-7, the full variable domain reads NAGVMQNPRHLVRRRGQEARLRCSPMKGHSHVYWYRQLPEEGLKFMVYLQKENIIDESGMPKERFSAEFPKEGPSILRIQQVVRGDSAAYFCASSELAGGYEQYFGPGTRLTVT.

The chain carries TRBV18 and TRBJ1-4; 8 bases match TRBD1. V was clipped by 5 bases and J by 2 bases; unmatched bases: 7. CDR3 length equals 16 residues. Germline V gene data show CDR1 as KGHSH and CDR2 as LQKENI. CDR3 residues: CASSAGSGGTNEKLFF. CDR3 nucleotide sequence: TGTGCCAGCTCAGCGGGATCAGGGGGCACTAATGAAAAACTGTTTTTT.

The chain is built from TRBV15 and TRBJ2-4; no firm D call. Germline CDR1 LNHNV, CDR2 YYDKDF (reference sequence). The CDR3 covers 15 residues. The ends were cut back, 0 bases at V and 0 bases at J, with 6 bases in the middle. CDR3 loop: CATSRDALAKNIQYF. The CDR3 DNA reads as TGTGCCACCAGCAGAGATGCGTTAGCCAAAAACATTCAGTACTTC.

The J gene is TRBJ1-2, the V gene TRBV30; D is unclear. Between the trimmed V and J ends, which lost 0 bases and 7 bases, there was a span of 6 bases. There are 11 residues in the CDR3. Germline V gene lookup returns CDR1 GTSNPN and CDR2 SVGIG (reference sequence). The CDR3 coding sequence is TGTGCCTGGAGTGTGAGGGTTGGCTACACCTTC. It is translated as CAWSVRVGYTF. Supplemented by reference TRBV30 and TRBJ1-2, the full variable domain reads SQTIHQWPATLVQPVGSPLSLECTVEGTSNPNLYWYRQAAGRGLQLLFYSVGIGQISSEVPQNLSASRPQDRQFILSSKKLLLSDSGFYLCAWSVRVGYTFGSGTRLTVV.

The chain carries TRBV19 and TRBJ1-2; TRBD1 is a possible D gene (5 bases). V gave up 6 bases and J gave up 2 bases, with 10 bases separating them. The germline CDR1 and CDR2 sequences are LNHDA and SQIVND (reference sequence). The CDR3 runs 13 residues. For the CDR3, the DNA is TGTGCCAGTAGCCAACCAGGGAACTATGGCTACACCTTC. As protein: CASSQPGNYGYTF.

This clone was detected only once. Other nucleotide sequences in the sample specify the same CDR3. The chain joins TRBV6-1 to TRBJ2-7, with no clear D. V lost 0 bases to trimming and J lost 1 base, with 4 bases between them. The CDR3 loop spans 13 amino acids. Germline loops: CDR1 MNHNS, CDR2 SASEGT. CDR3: CASSEARSYEQYF. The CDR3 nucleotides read TGTGCCAGCAGTGAAGCGCGGTCCTACGAGCAGTACTTC.

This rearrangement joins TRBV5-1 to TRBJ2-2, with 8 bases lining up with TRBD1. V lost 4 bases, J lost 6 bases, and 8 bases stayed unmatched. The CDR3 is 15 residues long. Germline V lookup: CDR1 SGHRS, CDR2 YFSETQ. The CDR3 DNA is TGCGCCAGCAGCCTGGGACAGGTATCGGCCGGGGAGCTGTTTTTT. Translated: CASSLGQVSAGELFF.

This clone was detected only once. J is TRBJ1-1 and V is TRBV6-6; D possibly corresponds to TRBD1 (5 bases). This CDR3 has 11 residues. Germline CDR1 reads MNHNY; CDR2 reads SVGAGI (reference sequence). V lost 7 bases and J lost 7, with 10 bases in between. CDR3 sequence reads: CASTKGIEAFF. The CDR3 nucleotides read TGTGCCAGCACCAAGGGGATTGAAGCTTTCTTT.

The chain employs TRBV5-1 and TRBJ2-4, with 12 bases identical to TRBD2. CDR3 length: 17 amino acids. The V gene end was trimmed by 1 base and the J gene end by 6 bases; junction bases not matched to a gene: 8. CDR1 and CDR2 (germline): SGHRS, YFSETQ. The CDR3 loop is CASSLRLAGGPGNIQYF. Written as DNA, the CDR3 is TGCGCCAGCAGCTTGAGGCTAGCGGGAGGGCCTGGAAACATTCAGTACTTC.

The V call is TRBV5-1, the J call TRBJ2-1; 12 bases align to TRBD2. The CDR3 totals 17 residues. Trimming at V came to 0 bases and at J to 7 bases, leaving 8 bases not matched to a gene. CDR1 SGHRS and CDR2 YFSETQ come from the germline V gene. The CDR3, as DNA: TGCGCCAGCAGCTTGGGCCTAGCGGGAGGGCCTCAAAATGAGCAGTTCTTC. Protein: CASSLGLAGGPQNEQFF. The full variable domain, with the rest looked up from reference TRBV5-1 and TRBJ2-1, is KAGVTQTPRYLIKTRGQQVTLSCSPISGHRSVSWYQQTPGQGLQFLFEYFSETQRNKGNFPGRFSGRQFSNSRSEMNVSTLELGDSALYLCASSLGLAGGPQNEQFFGPGTRLTVL.

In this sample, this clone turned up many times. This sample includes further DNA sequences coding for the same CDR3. The CDR3 bases are TGTGCCAGCAGTTCCGGGACAGGGTATAGGTATGGCTACACCTTC. This gives the protein CASSSGTGYRYGYTF. The chain combines TRBV28 with TRBJ1-2; 9 positions match TRBD1. Germline trimming cut 4 bases from V and 5 bases from J; bases unmatched to any gene: 8. Germline V lookup: CDR1 MDHEN, CDR2 SYDVKM. This CDR3 comprises 15 residues.

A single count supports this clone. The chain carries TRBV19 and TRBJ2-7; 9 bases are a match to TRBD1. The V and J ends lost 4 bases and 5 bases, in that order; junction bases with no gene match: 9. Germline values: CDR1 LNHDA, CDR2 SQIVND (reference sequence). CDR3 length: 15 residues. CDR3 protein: CASSTPGTGRNEQYF. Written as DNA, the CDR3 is TGTGCCAGTAGTACACCCGGGACAGGGAGAAACGAGCAGTACTTC.

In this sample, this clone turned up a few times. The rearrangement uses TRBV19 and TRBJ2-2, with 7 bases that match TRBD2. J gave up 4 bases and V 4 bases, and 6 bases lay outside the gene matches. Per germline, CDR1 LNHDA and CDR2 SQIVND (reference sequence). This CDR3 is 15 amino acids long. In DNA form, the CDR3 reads TGTGCCAGTAGTAGTCCGGGGGGTCGCACCGGGGAGCTGTTTTTT. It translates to CASSSPGGRTGELFF. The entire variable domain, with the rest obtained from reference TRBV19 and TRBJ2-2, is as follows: DGGITQSPKYLFRKEGQNVTLSCEQNLNHDAMYWYRQDPGQGLRLIYYSQIVNDFQKGDIAEGYSVSREKKESFPLTVTSAQKNPTAFYLCASSSPGGRTGELFFGEGSRLTVL.

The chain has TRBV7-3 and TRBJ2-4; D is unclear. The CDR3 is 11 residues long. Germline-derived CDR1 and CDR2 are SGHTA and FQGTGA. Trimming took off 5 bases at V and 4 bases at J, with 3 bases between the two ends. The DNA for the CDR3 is TGTGCCAGCAGCGAAAAAAACATTCAGTACTTC. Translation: CASSEKNIQYF. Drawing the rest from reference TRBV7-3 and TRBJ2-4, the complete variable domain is GAGVSQTPSNKVTEKGKYVELRCDPISGHTALYWYRQSLGQGPEFLIYFQGTGAADDSGLPNDRFFAVRPEGSVSTLKIQRTERGDSAVYLCASSEKNIQYFGAGTRLSVL.

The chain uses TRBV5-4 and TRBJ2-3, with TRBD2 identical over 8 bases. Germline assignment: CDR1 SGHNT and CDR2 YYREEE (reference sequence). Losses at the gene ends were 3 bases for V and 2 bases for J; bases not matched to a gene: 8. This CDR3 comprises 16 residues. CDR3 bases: TGTGCCAGCAGCTGGGGCCTAGCGGGCCTCACAGATACGCAGTATTTT. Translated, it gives CASSWGLAGLTDTQYF.

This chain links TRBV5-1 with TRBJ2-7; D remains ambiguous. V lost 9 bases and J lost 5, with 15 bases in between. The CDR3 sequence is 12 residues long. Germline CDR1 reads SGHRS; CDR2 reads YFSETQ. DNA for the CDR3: TGCGCCACCCCGGTTTATTTCCACGAGCAGTACTTC. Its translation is CATPVYFHEQYF.

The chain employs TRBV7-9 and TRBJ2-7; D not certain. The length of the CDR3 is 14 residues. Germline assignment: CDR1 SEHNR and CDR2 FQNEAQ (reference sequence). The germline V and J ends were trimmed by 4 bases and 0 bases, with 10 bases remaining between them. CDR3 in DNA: TGTGCCAGCAGCTCCTCGCTCCCCTCCTACGAGCAGTACTTC. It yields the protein CASSSSLPSYEQYF. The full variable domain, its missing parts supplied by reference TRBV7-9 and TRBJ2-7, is DTGVSQNPRHKITKRGQNVTFRCDPISEHNRLYWYRQTLGQGPEFLTYFQNEAQLEKSRLLSDRFSAERPKGSFSTLEIQRTEQGDSAMYLCASSSSLPSYEQYFGPGTRLTVT.

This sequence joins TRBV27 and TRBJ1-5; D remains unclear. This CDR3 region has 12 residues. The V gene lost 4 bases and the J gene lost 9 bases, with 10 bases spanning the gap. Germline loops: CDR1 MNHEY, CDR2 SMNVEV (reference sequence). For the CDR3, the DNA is TGTGCCAGCAGTTCTACGGGTCGGCCCCAGCATTTT. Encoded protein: CASSSTGRPQHF.

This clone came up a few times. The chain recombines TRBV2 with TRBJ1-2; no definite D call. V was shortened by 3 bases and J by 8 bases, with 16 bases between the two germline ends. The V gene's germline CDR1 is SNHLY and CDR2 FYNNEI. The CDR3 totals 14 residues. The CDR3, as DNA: TGTGCCAGCAGTGATATTCTCAGCTCGCGGGGCTACACCTTC. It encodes CASSDILSSRGYTF.

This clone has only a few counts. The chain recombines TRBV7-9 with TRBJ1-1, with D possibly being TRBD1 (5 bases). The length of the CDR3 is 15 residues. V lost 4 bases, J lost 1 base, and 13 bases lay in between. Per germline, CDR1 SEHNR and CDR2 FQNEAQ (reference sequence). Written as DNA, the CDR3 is TGTGCCAGCAGCTCCTATTTGGGGCCGAACACTGAAGCTTTCTTT. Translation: CASSSYLGPNTEAFF. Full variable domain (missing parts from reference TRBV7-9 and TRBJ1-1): DTGVSQNPRHKITKRGQNVTFRCDPISEHNRLYWYRQTLGQGPEFLTYFQNEAQLEKSRLLSDRFSAERPKGSFSTLEIQRTEQGDSAMYLCASSSYLGPNTEAFFGQGTRLTVV.